A selection of T cell receptor beta chains follows, all from one sample in a study of read filtering for tumor transcriptome and immune sequencing. Each CDR3 protein gets one entry after TCRdb re-called the reads with MiXCR. The sample contains over 45,000 distinct CDR3 sequences, 20% to 25% of which appear only once. The sequenced material came from a population of CD138-negative cells sorted from bone marrow. Receptor source: a donor over 35 with multiple myeloma. The CDR3 runs from the conserved cysteine through the conserved F or W. Fields, in order: J gene, D gene, clone size, V gene, CDR3 protein, CDR3 DNA. A D gene is named only where the DNA matches it firmly. For some rows the clone size is stated as once, few or many, or as a class when expanded; others skip it.

j_call: TRBJ1-2
d_call: NA
clone_size: once
v_call: TRBV19
cdr3_aa: CASRRAGSGYTF
cdr3_nt: TGTGCCAGTAGGAGGGCAGGGTCTGGCTACACCTTC

j_call: TRBJ2-2
d_call: NA
clone_size: many
v_call: TRBV11-2
cdr3_aa: CASSLSRNTGELFF
cdr3_nt: TGTGCCAGCAGCTTAAGCAGGAACACCGGGGAGCTGTTTTTT

j_call: TRBJ1-2
d_call: TRBD1
clone_size: NA
v_call: TRBV19
cdr3_aa: CASSSWTGNKDGYTF
cdr3_nt: TGTGCCAGTAGTTCATGGACAGGGAATAAAGATGGCTACACCTTC

j_call: TRBJ1-1
d_call: NA
clone_size: many
v_call: TRBV7-2
cdr3_aa: CASSLGWGMNTEAFF
cdr3_nt: TGTGCCAGCAGCTTAGGGTGGGGGATGAACACTGAAGCTTTCTTT

j_call: TRBJ1-1
d_call: TRBD1
clone_size: many
v_call: TRBV3-1
cdr3_aa: CASSQVEGATEAFF
cdr3_nt: TGTGCCAGCAGCCAAGTCGAGGGGGCGACTGAAGCTTTCTTT

j_call: TRBJ2-5
d_call: NA
clone_size: many
v_call: TRBV3-1
cdr3_aa: CASSQSPSQETQYF
cdr3_nt: TGTGCCAGCAGCCAATCGCCCTCCCAAGAGACCCAGTACTTC

j_call: TRBJ2-2
d_call: NA
clone_size: many
v_call: TRBV2
cdr3_aa: CASSETQVNTGELFF
cdr3_nt: TGTGCCAGCAGTGAGACGCAAGTGAACACCGGGGAGCTGTTTTTT

j_call: TRBJ2-1
d_call: NA
clone_size: NA
v_call: TRBV29-1
cdr3_aa: CSARGFENNEQFF
cdr3_nt: TGCAGCGCTAGGGGTTTCGAAAACAACGAGCAGTTCTTC

j_call: TRBJ2-3
d_call: TRBD1
clone_size: many
v_call: TRBV28
cdr3_aa: CASRFTNRGQDTQYF
cdr3_nt: TGTGCCAGCAGATTCACTAACAGGGGGCAGGATACGCAGTATTTT

j_call: TRBJ2-1
d_call: NA
clone_size: few
v_call: TRBV24-1
cdr3_aa: CATSDSTRGKNSEQFF
cdr3_nt: TGTGCCACCAGTGACTCCACAAGGGGTAAGAACAGTGAGCAGTTCTTC

j_call: TRBJ2-5
d_call: NA
clone_size: many
v_call: TRBV7-2
cdr3_aa: CASSLVRYQETQYF
cdr3_nt: TGTGCCAGCAGCTTAGTTCGGTACCAAGAGACCCAGTACTTC

j_call: TRBJ2-1
d_call: TRBD1
clone_size: medium-sized
v_call: TRBV5-1
cdr3_aa: CASSRGQGGGEQFF
cdr3_nt: TGCGCCAGCAGCAGGGGACAGGGGGGAGGTGAGCAGTTCTTC

j_call: TRBJ2-7
d_call: NA
clone_size: many
v_call: TRBV7-2
cdr3_aa: CASSPPRGWVSYEQYF
cdr3_nt: TGTGCCAGCAGCCCCCCCCGGGGTTGGGTCTCCTACGAGCAGTACTTC

j_call: TRBJ2-6
d_call: NA
clone_size: many
v_call: TRBV10-3
cdr3_aa: CAISLSGAGGANVLTF
cdr3_nt: TGTGCCATCAGCTTATCAGGGGCCGGGGGGGCCAACGTCCTGACTTTC

j_call: TRBJ2-7
d_call: NA
clone_size: few
v_call: TRBV19
cdr3_aa: CASSSRESYEQYF
cdr3_nt: TGTGCCAGTAGTTCTAGGGAAAGCTACGAGCAGTACTTC

j_call: TRBJ1-3
d_call: NA
clone_size: NA
v_call: TRBV7-9
cdr3_aa: CASSSQGVGGVNTIYF
cdr3_nt: TGTGCCAGCAGCTCCCAGGGAGTTGGTGGAGTAAACACCATATATTTT

j_call: TRBJ1-5
d_call: TRBD1
clone_size: many
v_call: TRBV20-1
cdr3_aa: CSARATGAFNQPQHF
cdr3_nt: TGCAGTGCCCGGGCGACAGGGGCTTTCAATCAGCCCCAGCATTTT

j_call: TRBJ2-1
d_call: TRBD2
clone_size: NA
v_call: TRBV28
cdr3_aa: CASSFPSGSGKSYNEQFF
cdr3_nt: TGTGCCAGCAGTTTTCCCTCGGGTAGCGGGAAATCCTACAATGAGCAGTTCTTC

j_call: TRBJ2-5
d_call: TRBD1
clone_size: many
v_call: TRBV27
cdr3_aa: CASRQGQGETQYF
cdr3_nt: TGTGCCAGCAGACAGGGACAGGGTGAGACCCAGTACTTC